This T cell receptor beta chain came from a study of T cells in Graves' hyperthyroidism and ophthalmopathy (dated by TCRdb to about 2019). About the investigation overall: Peripheral blood was collected at initial diagnosis, before any treatment. A discovery cohort of about a hundred patients, approximately 45 with Graves' ophthalmopathy and 55 to 65 with stable Graves' hyperthyroidism, was used to find distinguishing TCR V-J signatures. An independent validation cohort of around 19 hyperthyroidism patients and 15 or so patients who later progressed to ophthalmopathy tested prospective prediction of ophthalmopathy. The 95 to 100 discovery patients were divided at random into training and test sets in a 7:3 ratio. In addition, the study compared T-cell repertoires in thyroid tissue and in blood from about 6 Graves' hyperthyroidism patients. After blood sampling, hyperthyroidism patients were treated with methimazole at a starting dose of 30 mg daily, and ophthalmopathy patients were treated with high-dose intravenous methylprednisolone. The paper reports TCR Vbeta CDR3 sequencing of more than 120 peripheral blood samples: approximately 43 ophthalmopathy, 70 to 85 hyperthyroidism and some 17 progressor patients. The investigation overall reported the following: A model built on a 13 V-J signature distinguished ophthalmopathy from stable hyperthyroidism, reaching about 88% sensitivity and approximately 81% specificity in cross-validation and 80%/75% in testing. No statistical method was used to set the sample size in advance, and investigators knew the group allocation. In validation, the model predicted progression to ophthalmopathy with approximately 71% sensitivity and over 72% specificity, a median of roughly seven months before onset. Blood samples also contained most of the expanded thyroid clonotypes (frequency above 0.001), which suggests that blood repertoires may reflect thyroid immune responses.

Amplification of TCR beta CDR3 regions was carried out from RNA transcripts. For the first round of RT-PCR on the TCR CDR3, the HTBI primer set was used together with the Qiagen OneStep RT-PCR kit. A second multiplex PCR round built the libraries, followed by size selection and purification. Sequencing of the libraries was done on an Illumina HiSeq2000 using paired-end 100 bp reads. On the authors' methods: SOAPnuke was used to process the raw data, with reads discarded if the reads contained adapters or uncalled bases, had a mean Phred below 15, or lacked an exact constant-primer or identifier match. COPE v1.2.5 was used to merge high-quality paired reads, and clonotypes were defined as unique nucleotide sequences. Clonotypes were aligned to IMGT TRBV, TRBD and TRBJ reference segments using MiTCR v1.1. The analysis included only V-J combinations with a frequency above 0.0001, which together covered 99% to 99.2% of the repertoires. The TCS score was defined as F50 (clonal expansion) divided by E x V (chaos), with BLOSUM62-based TCRdist calculated between CDR3 peptides within each V-J. Welch's t-statistics and random forest reduced roughly 540 V-J features to 13, which were used in a naive Bayes classifier (R e1071). TCRdb reworked the public reads: Q25 trimming with fastp, MiXCR clone assembly, productive beta chains retained. Each CDR3 protein gets just one entry, which takes the most common genes and DNA from the rows behind it. The V and J calls reflect TCRdb's pipeline rather than the authors' work. Present in this sample are around 250,000 distinct CDR3 sequences, 13% to 15% of which were seen just once. The ten most abundant clones make up approximately 12% of the sample.

Details on this clonotype: There is no known antigen for this receptor. Base qualities were left out, and no much larger clone turns up one base away.

Hyperthyroidism patients were newly diagnosed, with disease duration under 2 months, and aged 18 to 65 years. Any patient with an uncontrolled infection, another autoimmune disease, pregnancy or lactation was excluded. Diagnoses were based on clinical symptoms, serum thyroxine and TRAb, thyroid ultrasound and orbital computed tomography. For progressor patients, blood was drawn at the first diagnosis of hyperthyroidism, before any ophthalmopathy symptoms had appeared. PBMCs were isolated from more than 8 ml of fresh peripheral blood by Ficoll-Paque density gradient centrifugation. Progressor patients were initially diagnosed with Graves' hyperthyroidism and developed ophthalmopathy during follow-up. Total RNA was extracted using Trizol reagent, and RNA quality was assessed on an Agilent 2100 Bioanalyzer. Sequenced sample: blood. The receptor's source is a woman aged 40 to 50 with Graves' hyperthyroidism that later progressed to Graves' ophthalmopathy.

The CDR3 protein: CSARVEEQGQEIRAFF. The DNA sequence is given as TGCAGTGCTAGGGTCGAGGAACAGGGGCAAGAAATTAGAGCTTTCTTT. This receptor chain uses TRBV20-1 and TRBJ1-1, and TRBD1 aligns with 7 junction nucleotides. At the junction V is shortened by 3 bases and J by 10 bases; bases outside the gene matches: 20. The cysteine opens and the phenylalanine closes a CDR3 of 16 amino acids. The only DNA kept is the CDR3, 48 bases in frame from the first base. Via the germline V gene (reference sequence), CDR1 is DFQATT and CDR2 SNEGSKA.